The following is a T cell receptor beta chain sequence with its context. No antigen is known for it. The entry originates in a study of PD-1 blockade in classical Hodgkin lymphoma. Study-level information: On a schedule of every 2 weeks, patients received nivolumab 3 mg/kg intravenously.

Here immunoSEQ multiplex PCR was the method, and the copy in TCRdb shows in-frame clones only, minus some. The sample carries approximately 8,200 clones, approximately 84% recorded once. Brentuximab vedotin exposure varied among the patients, all of whom had relapsed after autologous stem cell transplantation. Magnetic depletion of unwanted cells isolated CD4+ T cells from thawed PBMCs. Whole-study findings and limits: A significant rise in TCR diversity by C4D1 was seen for CD4+ but not CD8+ cells. Excluded were patients who started nivolumab under 1 year after ASCT, a group that had lower diversity.

This TCR came from a human donor with classical Hodgkin lymphoma. The sequences come from CD4+ T cells from blood, collected at baseline.

The CDR3 protein is CASSVAPSGANEQFF. The CDR3 region has the DNA TGTGCCAGCAGCGTAGCTCCTAGCGGAGCCAATGAGCAGTTCTTC. The V and J genes are TRBV9 and TRBJ2-1; 7 nucleotides match TRBD2. Germline V gives CDR1 SGDLS, CDR2 YYNGEE. The CDR3 has 15 residues. Germline trimming cut 0 bases from V and 6 bases from J; bases unmatched to any gene: 6. The full variable domain, completed using reference TRBV9 and TRBJ2-1, is DSGVTQTPKHLITATGQRVTLRCSPRSGDLSVYWYQQSLDQGLQFLIQYYNGEERAKGNILERFSAQQFPDLHSELNLSSLELGDSALYFCASSVAPSGANEQFFGPGTRLTVL.